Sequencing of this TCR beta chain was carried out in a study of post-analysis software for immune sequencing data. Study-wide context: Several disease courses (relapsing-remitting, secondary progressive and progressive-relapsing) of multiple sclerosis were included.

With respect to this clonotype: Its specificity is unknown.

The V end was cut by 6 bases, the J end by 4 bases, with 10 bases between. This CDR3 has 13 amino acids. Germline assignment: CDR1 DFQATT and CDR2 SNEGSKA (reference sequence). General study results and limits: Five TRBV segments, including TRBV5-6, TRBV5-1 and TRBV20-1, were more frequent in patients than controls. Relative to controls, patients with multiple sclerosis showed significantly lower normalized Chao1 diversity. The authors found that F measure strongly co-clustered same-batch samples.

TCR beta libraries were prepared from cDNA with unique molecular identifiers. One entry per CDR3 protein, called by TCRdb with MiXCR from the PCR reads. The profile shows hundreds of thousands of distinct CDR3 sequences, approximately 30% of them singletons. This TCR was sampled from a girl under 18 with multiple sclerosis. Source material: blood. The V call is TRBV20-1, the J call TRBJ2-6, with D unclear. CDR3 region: CSAVSPGANVLTF. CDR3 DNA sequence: TGCAGTGCGGTTTCACCCGGGGCCAACGTCCTGACTTTC.